The clone carrying this TCR beta chain was picked up a small number of times. Its antigen is as yet unknown. Primers: 60 Vbeta forward and 13 Jbeta reverse. The assay was immunoSEQ multiplex PCR, and TCRdb's table has in-frame clones only and misses some. This sample carries over 150,000 clones, roughly 80% of them seen once, and the ten largest clones take around 3.2%. V was shortened by 5 bases and J by 8 bases, with 16 bases between the two germline ends. The CDR3 is 14 amino acids. Germline CDR1 SEHNR, CDR2 FQNEAQ (reference sequence). This record belongs to a study of cytomegalovirus exposure and HLA in healthy donors. Regarding the study as a whole: A link between a missense DCLRE1C variant and TCR beta V- and J-gene trimming emerged from a later analysis.

The specimen was PBMCs. This clonotype was sampled from a woman in her thirties in good health and CMV-seropositive. The chain couples TRBV7-9 to TRBJ1-5, with D uncertain. The CDR3 protein is CASSPRSSREPQHF. CDR3 in DNA: TGTGCCAGCAGCCCGCGGTCGAGCCGGGAGCCCCAGCATTTT.